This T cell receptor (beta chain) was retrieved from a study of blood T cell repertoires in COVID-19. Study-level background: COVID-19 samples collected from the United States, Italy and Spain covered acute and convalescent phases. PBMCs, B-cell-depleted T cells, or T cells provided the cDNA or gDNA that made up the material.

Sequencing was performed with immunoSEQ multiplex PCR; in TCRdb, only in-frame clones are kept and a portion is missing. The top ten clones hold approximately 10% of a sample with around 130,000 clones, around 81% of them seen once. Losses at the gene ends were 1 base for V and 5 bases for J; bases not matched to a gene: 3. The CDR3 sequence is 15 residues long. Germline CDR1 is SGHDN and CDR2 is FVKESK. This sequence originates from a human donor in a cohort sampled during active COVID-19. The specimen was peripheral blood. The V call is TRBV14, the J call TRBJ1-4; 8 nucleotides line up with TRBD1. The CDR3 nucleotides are TGTGCCAGCAGCCAAGTGGGACAGGCGAATGAAAAACTGTTTTTT. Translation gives CASSQVGQANEKLFF. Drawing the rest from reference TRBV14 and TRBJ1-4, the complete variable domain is EAGVTQFPSHSVIEKGQTVTLRCDPISGHDNLYWYRRVMGKEIKFLLHFVKESKQDESGMPNNRFLAERTGGTYSTLKVQPAELEDSGVYFCASSQVGQANEKLFFGSGTQLSVL.